This is a list of T cell receptor beta chains from one sample in a study of blood T cell repertoires in COVID-19. Assay used: immunoSEQ multiplex PCR; TCRdb lists only in-frame clones, some missing. This table holds a few hundred thousand clones, roughly 80% found once. The sequencing sample was made of peripheral blood. These receptor sequences come from a woman older than 75 with acute or convalescent COVID-19. The CDR3 runs from the conserved cysteine through the conserved F or W. D genes are given only for firm matches. The size of a clone is reported for some rows only, either as once, few or many, or as a class for expanded clones.

v_gene: TRBV2; abundance: .; d_gene: .; j_gene: TRBJ2-3; CDR3aa: CASTQLVGISTDTQYF; CDR3nt: TGTGCCAGCACCCAACTAGTGGGGATAAGCACAGATACGCAGTATTTT
v_gene: TRBV6-5; abundance: .; d_gene: .; j_gene: TRBJ1-2; CDR3aa: CARTGGDYGYTF; CDR3nt: TGTGCCAGGACGGGGGGGGACTATGGCTACACCTTC
v_gene: TRBV7-2; abundance: .; d_gene: .; j_gene: TRBJ1-5; CDR3aa: CASSLDLNNQPQHF; CDR3nt: TGTGCCAGCAGCCTGGACTTAAACAATCAGCCCCAGCATTTT
v_gene: TRBV10-3; abundance: .; d_gene: TRBD1; j_gene: TRBJ2-7; CDR3aa: CAISDSHRDSYEQYF; CDR3nt: TGTGCCATCAGTGACTCCCACCGGGACAGCTACGAGCAGTACTTC
v_gene: TRBV6-2/TRBV6-3; abundance: .; d_gene: .; j_gene: TRBJ1-1; CDR3aa: CASSYSIRGAFF; CDR3nt: TGTGCCAGCAGTTACTCGATTCGGGGAGCTTTCTTT
v_gene: TRBV7-2; abundance: once; d_gene: TRBD2; j_gene: TRBJ2-7; CDR3aa: CASTLSGGARNEQYF; CDR3nt: TGTGCCAGCACCCTTAGCGGGGGGGCCCGAAACGAGCAGTACTTC
v_gene: TRBV10-3; abundance: .; d_gene: .; j_gene: TRBJ1-3; CDR3aa: CAISEASGNTIYF; CDR3nt: TGTGCCATCAGTGAAGCCTCTGGAAACACCATATATTTT
v_gene: TRBV3-1/TRBV3-2; abundance: .; d_gene: .; j_gene: TRBJ1-2; CDR3aa: CASSQVAGYRYGYTF; CDR3nt: TGTGCCAGCAGCCAAGTGGCGGGCTACCGCTATGGCTACACCTTC
v_gene: TRBV6-5; abundance: .; d_gene: .; j_gene: TRBJ2-5; CDR3aa: CASSRTREVETQYF; CDR3nt: TGTGCCAGCAGTCGGACAAGAGAAGTAGAGACCCAGTACTTC
v_gene: TRBV19; abundance: .; d_gene: TRBD1; j_gene: TRBJ1-5; CDR3aa: CASRPQGASNQPQHF; CDR3nt: TGTGCCAGTAGACCTCAGGGGGCAAGCAATCAGCCCCAGCATTTT